Listed here are 9 T cell receptor beta chains from one sample, sequenced in a study of T cells in localized non-small cell lung cancer. Clones were sequenced by immunoSEQ multiplex PCR, and TCRdb holds only the in-frame ones, with some missing. This sample has approximately 60,000 clones; roughly 90% occur once, and the top ten carry 1.5% to 2%. The sequenced sample was peripheral blood, obtained before any cancer treatment. These receptors all stem from a woman aged 40-75 years with stage I lung adenocarcinoma.

The CDR3 DNA sequence: TGTGCCAGCAGCGGGCAGGGGAACACTGAAGCTTTCTTT. This translates into CASSGQGNTEAFF. The V and J genes are TRBV6-4 and TRBJ1-1; perhaps TRBD1 as D (5 bases). The length of the CDR3 is 13 residues. Trimming removed 6 bases from V and 1 base from J, with 9 bases in between. Germline V gene sequence: CDR1 MRHNA, CDR2 SNTAGT.

The chain employs TRBV29-1 and TRBJ2-1; no definite D call. Looked up from germline, CDR1 is SQVTM and CDR2 is ANQGSEA. The CDR3 spans 14 residues. V lost 1 base and J lost 4, with 11 bases in between. The CDR3 nucleotides are TGCAGCGTTGAAGCGGGTTCAGGTTACAATGAGCAGTTCTTC. Its translation is CSVEAGSGYNEQFF.

The CDR3 DNA reads TGTGCCAGCAGCCAAGCGGCAGACCGCTATGGCTACACCTTC. Amino acid sequence: CASSQAADRYGYTF. The chain couples TRBV14 to TRBJ1-2; D is undetermined. V gave up 1 base and J gave up 4 bases, with 10 bases separating them. The CDR3 spans 14 residues. Germline-derived CDR1 and CDR2 are SGHDN and FVKESK.

The chain combines TRBV5-4 with TRBJ1-4; D perhaps matches TRBD1 (5 bases). CDR1 SGHNT and CDR2 YYREEE come from the germline V gene (reference sequence). The V and J ends lost 0 bases and 0 bases respectively, with 6 bases between them. CDR3 length: 15 residues. The CDR3 sequence: CASSLGGATNEKLFF. CDR3 DNA sequence: TGTGCCAGCAGCTTGGGGGGGGCAACTAATGAAAAACTGTTTTTT.

This clone was observed once. The chain is built from TRBV19 and TRBJ1-1, with TRBD1 as a possible D gene (6 bases). The V gene lost 3 bases and the J gene lost 1 base, with 12 bases spanning the gap. Germline CDR1 and CDR2: LNHDA and SQIVND (reference sequence). The CDR3 is 15 residues long. Here the CDR3 reads CASSILGTKNTEAFF. CDR3 sequence (DNA): TGTGCCAGTAGTATTTTGGGGACAAAGAACACTGAAGCTTTCTTT.

The rearrangement uses TRBV6-6 and TRBJ2-2; 10 nucleotides align to TRBD2. The CDR3 is 14 residues long. CDR1 and CDR2 (germline): MNHNY, SVGAGI (reference sequence). The trim removed 8 bases at V and 3 bases at J, leaving 3 bases unmatched. CDR3 coding DNA: TGTGCCAGCCTACTAGCGGGGCACACCGGGGAGCTGTTTTTT. Its protein is CASLLAGHTGELFF.

The rearrangement links TRBV18 to TRBJ2-5; D may match TRBD1 or TRBD2 (5 bases each). The CDR3 is 12 amino acids. V was shortened by 1 base and J by 5 bases, with 5 bases between the two germline ends. In germline, CDR1 is KGHSH, CDR2 LQKENI. CDR3 sequence reads: CASSPRGETQYF. CDR3 nucleotides: TGTGCCAGCTCACCACGGGGGGAGACCCAGTACTTC.

The chain is built from TRBV6-1 and TRBJ1-1; D is possibly TRBD1 (5 bases). Per the germline V gene, CDR1 is MNHNS and CDR2 is SASEGT. The CDR3 runs 13 residues. Trimming left V 10 bases short and J 5 bases short, with 17 bases between. The DNA for the CDR3 is TGTGCCACACAGGACACCCCGCGGACTGAAGCTTTCTTT. This translates into CATQDTPRTEAFF.

V gene TRBV28 combines with J gene TRBJ1-4; D gene uncertain. Trimming shortened V by 3 bases and J by 7 bases, and 9 bases separated the two germline ends. The CDR3 runs to 13 residues. Germline V lookup: CDR1 MDHEN, CDR2 SYDVKM. DNA of the CDR3: TGTGCCAGCAGTTTCTCGGCAAGTGAAAAACTGTTTTTT. Amino acids: CASSFSASEKLFF.